This T cell receptor (beta chain) was retrieved from a study of blood T cell repertoires in COVID-19. The junction had 4 bases not matched to a gene; V was cut back by 3 bases and J by 3 bases. Germline lookup yields CDR1 SEHNR and CDR2 FQNEAQ (reference sequence). This CDR3 comprises 15 residues. Clones were read by immunoSEQ multiplex PCR, and TCRdb kept only the in-frame ones, dropping some. The sample includes some 130,000 clones, 84% of them seen just once. The source is a man aged 60 to 75 with acute or convalescent COVID-19. What was sequenced was peripheral blood. V gene TRBV7-9 combines with J gene TRBJ2-1, with 8 bases that match TRBD2. Written as DNA, the CDR3 is TGTGCCAGCAGCTTTAGTAGCGGGATCTACAATGAGCAGTTCTTC. It is translated as CASSFSSGIYNEQFF. Full variable domain (outside the CDR3, taken from reference TRBV7-9 and TRBJ2-1): DTGVSQNPRHKITKRGQNVTFRCDPISEHNRLYWYRQTLGQGPEFLTYFQNEAQLEKSRLLSDRFSAERPKGSFSTLEIQRTEQGDSAMYLCASSFSSGIYNEQFFGPGTRLTVL.